The sequence of this T cell receptor (beta chain) was determined in a study of cytomegalovirus exposure and HLA in healthy donors. Per the germline V gene, CDR1 is SGHVS and CDR2 is FQNEAQ. The CDR3 length is 16 residues. Trimming took 5 bases from V and 2 from J; bases not matched to a gene: 8. Primers: 60 Vbeta forward and 13 Jbeta reverse. Clones were read by immunoSEQ multiplex PCR, and TCRdb kept only the in-frame ones, dropping some. The sample lists 150,000 to 200,000 clones; 75% to 85% were seen once. The sample taken for sequencing was PBMCs. This receptor was obtained from a man aged 50 to 59 in good health and CMV-seropositive. The chain carries TRBV7-8 and TRBJ2-5; 10 bases agree with TRBD1. DNA of the CDR3: TGTGCCAGCAGCAAGTTCGGGACAGGGGCTCAAGAGACCCAGTACTTC. Translating it yields CASSKFGTGAQETQYF.